The text below deals with one TCR beta chain. The data belong to a study of T cell responses to AZD1222 COVID-19 vaccine. Produced via immunoSEQ multiplex PCR; TCRdb's table is partial and in-frame only. The sample holds 95,000 to 150,000 clones, 80% to 90% seen once. Trimming took 0 bases from V and 3 from J, leaving 9 bases between them. Germline-derived CDR1 and CDR2 are LGHDT and YNNKEL (reference sequence). This CDR3 spans 15 amino acids. Sequenced material: peripheral blood, taken on day 0 of AZD1222 vaccination. This TCR was recovered from an adult in good health. The V call is TRBV3-1 (or the pseudogene TRBV3-2), the J call TRBJ1-3; D gene ambiguous. CDR3 loop: CASSQEGISGNTIYF. For the CDR3, the DNA is TGTGCCAGCAGCCAAGAAGGTATCAGTGGAAACACCATATATTTT.